Below, 10 T cell receptor beta chains from the same sample are listed, as sequenced in a study of OX40 agonist ivuxolimab in advanced cancers. Method: immunoSEQ multiplex PCR; TCRdb's copy keeps in-frame clones and lacks some. Here the sample spans roughly 89,000 clones, more than 75% being singletons. The sequences come from CD4+ or CD8+ T cells sorted from blood, collected in a trial of the OX40 agonist ivuxolimab. The source is an adult with an advanced solid tumor such as melanoma, head and neck, liver or kidney cancer.

This clone was seen only once. The rearrangement joins TRBV19 to TRBJ2-1, with TRBD1 matching 7 bases. Germline V gives CDR1 LNHDA, CDR2 SQIVND (reference sequence). Trimming at V came to 3 bases and at J to 3 bases, leaving 2 bases not matched to a gene. CDR3 size: 14 residues. CDR3 in amino acids: CASSMGDSYNEQFF. The CDR3 bases are TGTGCCAGTAGTATGGGGGACAGCTACAATGAGCAGTTCTTC.

The chain uses TRBV10-3 and TRBJ1-3; maybe TRBD1 (5 bases). CDR1 and CDR2 (germline): ENHRY, SYGVKD. CDR3 length equals 14 residues. V shed 6 bases and J shed 3 bases, with 12 bases lying between them. The CDR3 DNA reads as TGTGCCATCAGCAAGACAGATAGTGGAAACACCATATATTTT. Amino acid sequence: CAISKTDSGNTIYF.

The chain links TRBV11-1 to TRBJ2-1; D is unclear. V gave up 4 bases and J gave up 0 bases, with 13 bases separating them. Germline-derived CDR1 and CDR2 are SGHAT and FQDESV (reference sequence). There are 16 residues in the CDR3. The DNA for the CDR3 is TGTGCCAGCAGCTCCGACCGTAGGAGCTCCTACAATGAGCAGTTCTTC. Its translation is CASSSDRRSSYNEQFF.

The chain has TRBV6-5 and TRBJ2-5; perhaps TRBD1 as D (5 bases). V lost 2 bases, J lost 5 bases, and 12 bases lay in between. The CDR3 loop spans 14 amino acids. Germline CDR1 reads MNHEY; CDR2 reads SVGAGI. DNA of the CDR3: TGTGCCAGCAGTTACGATCCCCAGGGCGAGACCCAGTACTTC. Protein product: CASSYDPQGETQYF.

The V and J genes are TRBV27 and TRBJ2-7; no reliable D call. V was cut by 1 base and J by 8 bases, with 9 bases left in between. The CDR3 runs to 12 residues. CDR1 MNHEY and CDR2 SMNVEV come from the germline V gene (reference sequence). The CDR3 bases are TGTGCCAGCAGTTTATTCGGGTCGCAGCAGTACTTC. This encodes CASSLFGSQQYF.

This chain uses TRBV25-1 with TRBJ1-2; 7 bases fit TRBD1. The CDR3 loop spans 12 amino acids. In germline, CDR1 is MGHDK, CDR2 SYGVNS. V gave up 7 bases and J gave up 2 bases; unmatched junction bases: 1. CDR3 DNA: TGTGCCAGCATGGGACAGAACTATGGCTACACCTTC. Its protein product is CASMGQNYGYTF.

The chain carries TRBV7-9 and TRBJ2-1, with D hard to call. V was pared by 4 bases and J by 8 bases, with 6 bases between. This CDR3 has 11 residues. CDR1 and CDR2 (germline): SEHNR, FQNEAQ (reference sequence). The CDR3 DNA reads as TGTGCCAGCAGCTCGTTGGATGAGCAGTTCTTC. This translates into CASSSLDEQFF. Using reference TRBV7-9 and TRBJ2-1 for the parts outside the CDR3, the full variable domain is DTGVSQNPRHKITKRGQNVTFRCDPISEHNRLYWYRQTLGQGPEFLTYFQNEAQLEKSRLLSDRFSAERPKGSFSTLEIQRTEQGDSAMYLCASSSLDEQFFGPGTRLTVL.

This sequence joins TRBV4-2 and TRBJ2-7, with TRBD1 identical over 7 bases. The ends lost 0 bases at V and 4 bases at J; junction bases unmatched: 6. The CDR3 is made up of 15 amino acids. CDR1 is LGHNA, CDR2 YNFKEQ, per germline. This CDR3 is CASSQDKGGVYEQYF. The CDR3 DNA reads TGTGCCAGCAGCCAAGATAAAGGGGGCGTATACGAGCAGTACTTC.

The chain has TRBV30 and TRBJ1-5; TRBD1 matches 7 bases. Trimming at V came to 0 bases and at J to 6 bases, leaving 5 bases not matched to a gene. Germline assignment: CDR1 GTSNPN and CDR2 SVGIG (reference sequence). This CDR3 is built from 14 residues. Here the CDR3 reads CAWSVPGGAQPQHF. CDR3 DNA: TGTGCCTGGAGTGTACCAGGGGGGGCTCAGCCCCAGCATTTT.

This clone was counted a few times. The chain has TRBV7-9 and TRBJ2-7; 11 bases are shared with TRBD2. CDR3 length equals 16 residues. V shed 3 bases and J 8 bases; nucleotides not matched to a gene: 12. Germline V CDR1 and CDR2: SEHNR, FQNEAQ (reference sequence). CDR3 protein: CASSLTDSGRAFQQYF. CDR3 DNA sequence: TGTGCCAGCAGCTTGACTGATAGCGGGAGGGCCTTCCAGCAGTACTTC.